This T cell receptor (beta chain) was captured in a study of identical twins. From the 5' RACE reads, TCRdb called clonotypes with MiXCR, one entry per CDR3 protein. Here the sample spans around 490,000 distinct CDR3 sequences, 20% to 25% being singletons. The ends lost 9 bases at V and 0 bases at J; junction bases unmatched: 9. CDR3 length: 15 residues. Germline CDR1 reads ENHRY; CDR2 reads SYGVKD. These data also featured in a second study, about yellow fever vaccine responses in identical twins.

The sample comprised CD4+ T cells sorted from blood. The clonotype was recovered from a woman aged 18-29 years in good health. The V gene is TRBV10-3, the J gene TRBJ2-3, with TRBD1 matching 7 bases. The DNA for the CDR3 is TGTGCCATTAAAGAACCGGGACAGAGCACAGATACGCAGTATTTT. It specifies CAIKEPGQSTDTQYF.